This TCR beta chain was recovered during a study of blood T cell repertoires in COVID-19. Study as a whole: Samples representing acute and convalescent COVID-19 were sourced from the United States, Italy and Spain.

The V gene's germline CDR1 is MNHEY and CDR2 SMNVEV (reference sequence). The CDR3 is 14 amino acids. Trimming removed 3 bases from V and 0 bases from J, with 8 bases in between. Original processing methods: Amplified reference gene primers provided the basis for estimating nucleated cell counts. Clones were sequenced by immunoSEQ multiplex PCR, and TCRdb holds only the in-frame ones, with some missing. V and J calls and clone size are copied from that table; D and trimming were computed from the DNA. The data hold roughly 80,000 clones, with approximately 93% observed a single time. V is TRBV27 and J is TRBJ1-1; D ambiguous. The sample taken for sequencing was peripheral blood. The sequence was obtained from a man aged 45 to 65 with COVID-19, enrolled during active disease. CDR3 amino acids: CASSFERVNTEAFF. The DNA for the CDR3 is TGTGCCAGCAGTTTTGAAAGAGTGAACACTGAAGCTTTCTTT.